The 26 T cell receptor beta chains below all came from one sample that was sequenced in a study of blood T cell repertoires in COVID-19. Assay used: immunoSEQ multiplex PCR; TCRdb lists only in-frame clones, some missing. The sample lists some 49,000 clones, about four fifths seen once, with less than 3% in the top ten. Input material: peripheral blood. The receptors come from a woman between 55 and 75 years old with acute or convalescent COVID-19.

This rearrangement joins TRBV3-1 (or the pseudogene TRBV3-2) to TRBJ2-1; TRBD2 matches 9 bases. This CDR3 comprises 15 residues. V gave up 5 bases and J gave up 4 bases; unmatched junction bases: 6. Per germline, CDR1 LGHDT and CDR2 YNNKEL (reference sequence). The CDR3, as DNA: TGTGCCAGCAGCGCCCGACTAGCGGATTACAATGAGCAGTTCTTC. Amino acid sequence: CASSARLADYNEQFF.

V gene TRBV4-1 combines with J gene TRBJ2-7; D is undetermined. The germline V and J ends were trimmed by 0 bases and 3 bases, with 12 bases remaining between them. This CDR3 contains 15 residues. The germline CDR1 and CDR2 sequences are MGHRA and YSYEKL. CDR3 loop: CASSQDAELGYEQYF. In nucleotides, the CDR3 is TGCGCCAGCAGCCAAGACGCGGAGCTGGGCTACGAGCAGTACTTC.

The rearrangement links TRBV2 to TRBJ2-7; possible D gene TRBD1, 6 bases. Trimming cost V 4 bases and J 3 bases, with 10 bases left between them. Germline CDR1 SNHLY, CDR2 FYNNEI. The CDR3 loop spans 13 amino acids. CDR3: CASSGAGDYEQYF. The CDR3 nucleotides are TGTGCCAGCAGTGGGGCAGGGGACTACGAGCAGTACTTC.

The chain links TRBV7-2 to TRBJ2-1; D not resolved. The CDR3 has 14 residues. With 1 base removed from V and 0 bases from J, the gap between germline ends came to 4 bases. CDR1 is SGHTA and CDR2 is FQGNSA in the germline V gene. CDR3 sequence (DNA): TGTGCCAGCAGCTTAGGCAGCTCCTACAATGAGCAGTTCTTC. Its translation: CASSLGSSYNEQFF.

The rearrangement links TRBV7-2 to TRBJ1-1; 11 positions agree with TRBD1. Germline assignment: CDR1 SGHTA and CDR2 FQGNSA. The CDR3 is 16 residues long. V lost 4 bases and J lost 3; bases outside the gene matches: 7. For the CDR3, the DNA is TGTGCCAGCAGCTGGGGGACAGGGGGAAGCTACACTGAAGCTTTCTTT. Amino acid sequence: CASSWGTGGSYTEAFF.

This chain links TRBV20-1 with TRBJ2-1, with 9 positions matching TRBD2. The CDR3 runs to 14 residues. From germline, CDR1 is DFQATT and CDR2 SNEGSKA (reference sequence). V dropped 3 bases and J dropped 4; count of bases not matched to a gene: 4. The DNA for the CDR3 is TGCAGTGCTAGTGCGGGGGGGGTATACAATGAGCAGTTCTTC. It encodes CSASAGGVYNEQFF.

This clone was recorded only once. The CDR3 nucleotides read TGCAGCGCTCGACGGGGATCGCTAGCGGGGTCCAATGAGCAGTTCTTC. This codes for CSARRGSLAGSNEQFF. The chain recombines TRBV29-1 with TRBJ2-1, with 9 bases lining up with TRBD2. The CDR3 contains 16 residues. Germline assignment: CDR1 SQVTM and CDR2 ANQGSEA. Germline trimming cut 7 bases from V and 6 bases from J; bases unmatched to any gene: 16.

V and J are TRBV7-8 and TRBJ1-5; D is perhaps TRBD1 (5 bases). The CDR3 runs 16 residues. V lost 3 bases and J lost 1, with 13 bases in between. Germline CDR1 reads SGHVS; CDR2 reads FQNEAQ. Written as DNA, the CDR3 is TGTGCCAGCAGCTTCGCCGCGCGGGGGAGCAATCAGCCCCAGCATTTT. Translation gives CASSFAARGSNQPQHF. The whole variable domain, filled in from reference TRBV7-8 and TRBJ1-5, reads GAGVSQSPRYKVAKRGQDVALRCDPISGHVSLFWYQQALGQGPEFLTYFQNEAQLDKSGLPSDRFFAERPEGSVSTLKIQRTQQEDSAVYLCASSFAARGSNQPQHFGDGTRLSIL.

The chain uses TRBV7-3 and TRBJ2-7; D possibly corresponds to TRBD2 (5 bases). Trimming took 3 bases from V and 6 from J, leaving 36 bases between them. Germline V gene sequence: CDR1 SGHTA, CDR2 FQGTGA. This CDR3 is 21 amino acids long. Here the CDR3 reads CASSFPSPPLPSGGGYGEQYF. For the CDR3, the DNA is TGTGCCAGCAGCTTCCCATCCCCCCCCCTCCCCTCCGGAGGTGGGTACGGCGAGCAGTACTTC.

The chain links TRBV7-3 to TRBJ2-5; D ambiguous. The CDR3 sequence is 13 residues long. V was pared by 0 bases and J by 1 base, with 3 bases between. Germline loops: CDR1 SGHTA, CDR2 FQGTGA. The CDR3 DNA is TGTGCCAGCAGCTTAACCGTCCAAGAGACCCAGTACTTC. Its protein is CASSLTVQETQYF. The full variable domain, rest sourced from reference TRBV7-3 and TRBJ2-5, is GAGVSQTPSNKVTEKGKYVELRCDPISGHTALYWYRQSLGQGPEFLIYFQGTGAADDSGLPNDRFFAVRPEGSVSTLKIQRTERGDSAVYLCASSLTVQETQYFGPGTRLLVL.

In DNA, the CDR3 is TGTGCCAGCTCACCCCAGACAGATGGGTTCAGTTCTGAAGCTTTCTTT. It codes for CASSPQTDGFSSEAFF. The chain uses TRBV18 and TRBJ1-1; the D gene is possibly TRBD1 (5 bases). The CDR3 runs 16 residues. The germline V gene has CDR1 KGHSH and CDR2 LQKENI. The ends were cut back, 3 bases at V and 6 bases at J, with 20 bases in the middle.

The rearrangement joins TRBV5-4 to TRBJ2-5; D may correspond to TRBD1 or TRBD2 (6 bases each). V was clipped by 5 bases and J by 5 bases, with 13 bases between them. This CDR3 spans 13 amino acids. Germline V CDR1 and CDR2: SGHNT, YYREEE (reference sequence). The CDR3 is CASSLTGGETQYF. The CDR3 nucleotides read TGTGCCAGCAGTTTGACAGGAGGGGAGACCCAGTACTTC.

DNA of the CDR3: TGTGCCAGCAGTTCCCAAATGGCGGGCGGGATGGATACGCAGTATTTT. As protein: CASSSQMAGGMDTQYF. The chain combines TRBV28 with TRBJ2-3, with D possibly being TRBD2 (6 bases). The CDR3 length is 16 residues. V shed 4 bases and J shed 6 bases, with 20 bases lying between them. Germline V gene lookup returns CDR1 MDHEN and CDR2 SYDVKM. The full variable domain, with the rest looked up from reference TRBV28 and TRBJ2-3, is DVKVTQSSRYLVKRTGEKVFLECVQDMDHENMFWYRQDPGLGLRLIYFSYDVKMKEKGDIPEGYSVSREKKERFSLILESASTNQTSMYLCASSSQMAGGMDTQYFGPGTRLTVL.

This clone was seen once. The V call is TRBV27, the J call TRBJ2-7; TRBD2 aligns across 7 bases. V was clipped by 2 bases and J by 3 bases; unmatched bases: 4. Germline V gene sequence: CDR1 MNHEY, CDR2 SMNVEV (reference sequence). CDR3 length: 14 residues. The CDR3 loop reads CASSLDPGGYEQYF. The CDR3 DNA is TGTGCCAGCAGTTTAGACCCGGGGGGCTACGAGCAGTACTTC.

The gene calls are TRBV28 and TRBJ1-3; 7 bases are shared with TRBD1. Germline V CDR1 and CDR2: MDHEN, SYDVKM. With V trimmed by 2 bases and J by 2 bases, 0 bases remained unmatched. The CDR3 is made up of 14 amino acids. In DNA form, the CDR3 reads TGTGCCAGCAGTTTAACAGGGGCTGGAAACACCATATATTTT. Protein sequence: CASSLTGAGNTIYF. Full variable domain (missing parts from reference TRBV28 and TRBJ1-3): DVKVTQSSRYLVKRTGEKVFLECVQDMDHENMFWYRQDPGLGLRLIYFSYDVKMKEKGDIPEGYSVSREKKERFSLILESASTNQTSMYLCASSLTGAGNTIYFGEGSWLTVV.

The V and J genes are TRBV2 and TRBJ1-2; maybe TRBD1 (6 bases). V lost 4 bases to trimming and J lost 6 bases, with 12 bases between them. CDR1 SNHLY and CDR2 FYNNEI come from the germline V gene. The CDR3 runs 13 residues. As DNA, the CDR3 is TGTGCCAGCAGTGCAGGGGAGCGGCATGGCTACACCTTC. It specifies CASSAGERHGYTF.

The chain employs TRBV9 and TRBJ2-4; no definite D call. The CDR3 consists of 17 residues. CDR1 and CDR2 (germline): SGDLS, YYNGEE. V lost 0 bases and J 2 bases, leaving 15 bases between the germline ends. The CDR3 sequence: CASSVAYTGPPKNIQYF. DNA of the CDR3: TGTGCCAGCAGCGTAGCGTATACCGGTCCACCCAAAAACATTCAGTACTTC.

The chain is built from TRBV6-5 and TRBJ1-2, with 7 positions matching TRBD1. The V gene end was trimmed by 0 bases and the J gene end by 7 bases; junction bases not matched to a gene: 11. The CDR3 extends over 16 amino acids. Germline CDR1 and CDR2: MNHEY and SVGAGI. CDR3 protein: CASSYSRDSLASGYTF. CDR3 nucleotides: TGTGCCAGCAGTTACTCCCGGGACAGCCTGGCGAGTGGCTACACCTTC.

V is TRBV1 and J is TRBJ2-7; whether TRBD2, the table's D call, matches the DNA was not checked. TRBV1 is classified as a pseudogene. This CDR3 comprises 15 residues. DNA of the CDR3: TGCACCAGCAGCATCCTAGCGGGGGCACCCTACGAGCAGTACTTC. Amino acid sequence: CTSSILAGAPYEQYF.

This clone was detected only a few times. The V call is TRBV6-5, the J call TRBJ1-1, with D tentatively TRBD1 (6 bases). CDR3 length equals 14 residues. CDR1 and CDR2 (germline): MNHEY, SVGAGI. V shed 8 bases and J shed 4 bases, with 17 bases lying between them. The CDR3 spells CASGLGGGITEAFF. The CDR3, as DNA: TGTGCCAGCGGATTAGGGGGGGGTATCACTGAAGCTTTCTTT.

The rearrangement links TRBV19 to TRBJ2-3; 10 bases match TRBD2. The junction had 7 bases not matched to a gene; V was cut back by 6 bases and J by 1 base. CDR3 length: 16 amino acids. Looked up from germline, CDR1 is LNHDA and CDR2 is SQIVND (reference sequence). The CDR3 spells CASSYSTSGGTDTQYF. In DNA, the CDR3 is TGTGCCAGTAGCTACTCTACTAGCGGGGGCACAGATACGCAGTATTTT.

The rearrangement uses TRBV29-1 and TRBJ1-1; 11 nucleotides line up with TRBD1. This CDR3 is built from 13 residues. The V segment lost 7 bases and the J segment 4 bases; nucleotides outside the gene matches: 5. Looked up from germline, CDR1 is SQVTM and CDR2 is ANQGSEA. This chain's CDR3 is CSAGQGASTEAFF. The CDR3 coding sequence is TGCAGCGCCGGACAGGGGGCGAGCACTGAAGCTTTCTTT.

Details on this clone: Mismatch with germline at one junction end may stem from a read error. This chain links TRBV12-3 or TRBV12-4 with TRBJ1-2; unclear D gene. The CDR3 is 11 residues long. The CDR3 region has the DNA TGTGCCAGCAGCTCTAATTATGGCTACACCTTC. This translates into CASSSNYGYTF.

V usage is TRBV5-1 and J usage is TRBJ1-4; TRBD1 aligns across 8 bases. CDR3 length equals 14 residues. After removal of 4 bases from V and 7 bases from J, the junction contained 6 bases not matched to a gene. Germline V lookup: CDR1 SGHRS, CDR2 YFSETQ. The CDR3 loop is CASSTGQGFEKLFF. In DNA, the CDR3 is TGCGCCAGCAGCACCGGACAGGGTTTTGAAAAACTGTTTTTT. The full variable domain, in which reference TRBV5-1 and TRBJ1-4 provide the parts outside the CDR3, is KAGVTQTPRYLIKTRGQQVTLSCSPISGHRSVSWYQQTPGQGLQFLFEYFSETQRNKGNFPGRFSGRQFSNSRSEMNVSTLELGDSALYLCASSTGQGFEKLFFGSGTQLSVL.

The chain couples TRBV18 to TRBJ1-1; TRBD1 agrees at 7 bases. CDR3 length: 13 residues. V trimming: 4 bases; J trimming: 1 base; junction bases outside the gene matches: 0. The germline CDR1 and CDR2 sequences are KGHSH and LQKENI. CDR3 coding DNA: TGTGCCAGCTCACGGGACAGGAACACTGAAGCTTTCTTT. Encoded protein: CASSRDRNTEAFF.

The chain couples TRBV6-1 to TRBJ2-4, with TRBD2 identical over 13 bases. CDR1 and CDR2 (germline): MNHNS, SASEGT. Trimming removed 6 bases from V and 0 bases from J; junction bases left unmatched: 8. The CDR3 totals 18 residues. CDR3 DNA sequence: TGTGCCAGCAGGGAAAGGACTAGCGGGGGCCTAGCCAAAAACATTCAGTACTTC. It translates to CASRERTSGGLAKNIQYF.